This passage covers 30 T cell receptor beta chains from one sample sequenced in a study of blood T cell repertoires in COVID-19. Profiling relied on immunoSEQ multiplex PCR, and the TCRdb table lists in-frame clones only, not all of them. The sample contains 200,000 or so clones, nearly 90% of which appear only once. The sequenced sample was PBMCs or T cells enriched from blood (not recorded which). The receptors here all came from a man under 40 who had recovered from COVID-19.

The CDR3: CASSAHTSSTDTQYF. The DNA of the CDR3 is TGCGCCAGCAGCGCCCACACCTCTAGCACAGATACGCAGTATTTT. The chain has TRBV5-1 and TRBJ2-3; D gene ambiguous. V dropped 4 bases and J dropped 0 bases, with 12 bases sitting between them. Germline V CDR1 and CDR2: SGHRS, YFSETQ. The CDR3 runs 15 residues.

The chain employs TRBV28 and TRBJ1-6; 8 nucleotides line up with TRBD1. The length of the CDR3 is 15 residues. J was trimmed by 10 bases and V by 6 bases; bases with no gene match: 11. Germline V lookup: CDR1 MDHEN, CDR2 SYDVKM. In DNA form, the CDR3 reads TGTGCCAGCAGGATGACACAGGGGGAAGGATCACCCCTCCACTTT. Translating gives CASRMTQGEGSPLHF.

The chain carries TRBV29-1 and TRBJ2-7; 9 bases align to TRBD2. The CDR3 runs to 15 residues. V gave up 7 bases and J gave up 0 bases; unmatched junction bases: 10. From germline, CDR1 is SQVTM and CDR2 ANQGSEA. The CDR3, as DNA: TGCAGCGCCGAGACTAGCGGCTTCAGCTCCTACGAGCAGTACTTC. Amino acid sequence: CSAETSGFSSYEQYF.

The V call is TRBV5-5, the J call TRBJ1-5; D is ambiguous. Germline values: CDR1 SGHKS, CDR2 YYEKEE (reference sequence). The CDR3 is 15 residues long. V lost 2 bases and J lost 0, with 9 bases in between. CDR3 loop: CASSFRGNSNQPQHF. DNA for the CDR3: TGTGCCAGCAGCTTTCGAGGAAATAGCAATCAGCCCCAGCATTTT.

The CDR3 DNA is TGTGCCAGCAGCTTAAGTGCGGGAACCACAGATACGCAGTATTTT. Translated: CASSLSAGTTDTQYF. The J gene is TRBJ2-3, the V gene TRBV11-1, with D possibly being TRBD2 (6 bases). Per the germline V gene, CDR1 is SGHAT and CDR2 is FQDESV (reference sequence). This CDR3 region has 15 residues. The germline V and J ends were trimmed by 2 bases and 2 bases, with 11 bases remaining between them.

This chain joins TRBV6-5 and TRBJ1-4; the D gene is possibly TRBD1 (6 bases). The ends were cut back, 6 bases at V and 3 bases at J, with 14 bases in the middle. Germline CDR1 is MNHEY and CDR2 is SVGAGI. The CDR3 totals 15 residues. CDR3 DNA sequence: TGTGCCAGCAGATTTTTGACAGGATCTAATGAAAAACTGTTTTTT. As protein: CASRFLTGSNEKLFF.

The CDR3 reads CASSQETEPGANVLTF. CDR3 nucleotides: TGTGCCAGCAGCCAAGAGACGGAGCCTGGGGCCAACGTCCTGACTTTC. The rearrangement links TRBV3-1 (or the pseudogene TRBV3-2) to TRBJ2-6, with D unresolved. Trimming pared 0 bases from V and 2 bases from J, leaving 8 bases between. Germline assignment: CDR1 LGHDT and CDR2 YNNKEL (reference sequence). The CDR3 consists of 16 residues.

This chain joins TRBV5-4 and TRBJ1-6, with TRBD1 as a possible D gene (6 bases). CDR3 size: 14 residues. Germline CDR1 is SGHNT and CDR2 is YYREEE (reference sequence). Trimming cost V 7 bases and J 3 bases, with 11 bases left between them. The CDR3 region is CASGQKNYNSPLHF. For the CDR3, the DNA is TGTGCCAGCGGACAGAAGAACTATAATTCACCCCTCCACTTT.

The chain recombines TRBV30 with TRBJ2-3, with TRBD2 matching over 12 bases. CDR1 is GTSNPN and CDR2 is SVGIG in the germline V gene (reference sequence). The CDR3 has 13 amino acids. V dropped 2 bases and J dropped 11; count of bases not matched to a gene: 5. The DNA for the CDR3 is TGTGCCTGGAGTTCGGCTAGCGGGAGGGAGCAGTATTTT. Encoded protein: CAWSSASGREQYF. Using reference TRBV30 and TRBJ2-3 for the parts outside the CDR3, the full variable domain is SQTIHQWPATLVQPVGSPLSLECTVEGTSNPNLYWYRQAAGRGLQLLFYSVGIGQISSEVPQNLSASRPQDRQFILSSKKLLLSDSGFYLCAWSSASGREQYFGPGTRLTVL.

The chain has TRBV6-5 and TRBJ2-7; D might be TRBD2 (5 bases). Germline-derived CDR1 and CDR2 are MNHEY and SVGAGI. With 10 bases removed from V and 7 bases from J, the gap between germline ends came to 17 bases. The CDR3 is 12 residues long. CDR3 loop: CAIQTTRGEQYF. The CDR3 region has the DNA TGTGCCATACAGACTACCCGGGGTGAGCAGTACTTC.

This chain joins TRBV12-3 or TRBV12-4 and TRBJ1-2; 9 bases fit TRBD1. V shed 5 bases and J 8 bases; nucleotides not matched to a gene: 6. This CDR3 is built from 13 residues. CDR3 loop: CASSIRQGEGYTF. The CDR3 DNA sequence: TGTGCCAGCAGTATTCGACAGGGGGAGGGCTACACCTTC.

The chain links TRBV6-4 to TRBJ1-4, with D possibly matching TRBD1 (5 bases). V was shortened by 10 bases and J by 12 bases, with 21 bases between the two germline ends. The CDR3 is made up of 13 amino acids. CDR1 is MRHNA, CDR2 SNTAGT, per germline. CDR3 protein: CATRDCRRLELFF. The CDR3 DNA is TGTGCCACCCGGGACTGCCGAAGGCTGGAACTGTTTTTT.

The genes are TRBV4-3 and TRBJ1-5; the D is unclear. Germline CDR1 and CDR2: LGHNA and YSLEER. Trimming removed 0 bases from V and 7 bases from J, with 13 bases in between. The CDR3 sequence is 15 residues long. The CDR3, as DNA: TGCGCCAGCAGCCAAGATTACCAAGGAGGACAGCCCCAGCATTTT. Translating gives CASSQDYQGGQPQHF.

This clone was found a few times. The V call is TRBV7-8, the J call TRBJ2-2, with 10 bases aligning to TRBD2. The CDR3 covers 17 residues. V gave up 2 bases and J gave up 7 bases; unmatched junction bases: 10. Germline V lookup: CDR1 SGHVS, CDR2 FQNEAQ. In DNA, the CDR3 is TGTGCCAGCAGCTTACGTACTAGCGGGATAACAGGCGGGGAGCTGTTTTTT. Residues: CASSLRTSGITGGELFF.

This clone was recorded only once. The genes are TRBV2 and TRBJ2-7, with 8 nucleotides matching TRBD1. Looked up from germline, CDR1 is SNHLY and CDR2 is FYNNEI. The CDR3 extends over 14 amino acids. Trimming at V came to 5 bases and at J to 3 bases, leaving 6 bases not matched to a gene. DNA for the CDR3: TGTGCCAGCAGTTGGGGACAGGAGAGCTACGAGCAGTACTTC. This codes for CASSWGQESYEQYF.

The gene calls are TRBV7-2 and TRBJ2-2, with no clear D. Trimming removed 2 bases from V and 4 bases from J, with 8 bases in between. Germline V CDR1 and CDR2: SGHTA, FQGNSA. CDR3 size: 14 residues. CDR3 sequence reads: CASSLQSVTGELFF. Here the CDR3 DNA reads TGTGCCAGCAGCTTACAATCAGTCACCGGGGAGCTGTTTTTT.

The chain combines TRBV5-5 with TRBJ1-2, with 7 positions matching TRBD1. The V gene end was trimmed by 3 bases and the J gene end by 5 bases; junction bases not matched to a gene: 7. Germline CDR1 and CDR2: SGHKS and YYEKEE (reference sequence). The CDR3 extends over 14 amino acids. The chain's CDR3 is CASSYNRDSYGYTF. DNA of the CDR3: TGTGCCAGCAGCTACAACCGGGACAGTTATGGCTACACCTTC.

CDR3 loop: CASSQGTSGNTGELFF. The CDR3 DNA reads TGTGCCAGCAGCCAAGGGACTAGCGGAAACACCGGGGAGCTGTTTTTT. This sequence joins TRBV7-9 and TRBJ2-2; 11 bases match TRBD2. V was pared by 5 bases and J by 2 bases, with 4 bases of the junction left unmatched. Germline CDR1 and CDR2: SEHNR and FQNEAQ (reference sequence). The CDR3 sequence is 16 residues long.

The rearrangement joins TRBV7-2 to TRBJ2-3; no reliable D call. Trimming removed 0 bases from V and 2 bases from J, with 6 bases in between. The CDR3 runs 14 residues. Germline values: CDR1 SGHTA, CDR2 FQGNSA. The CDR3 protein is CASSLAGLTDTQYF. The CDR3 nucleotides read TGTGCCAGCAGCTTAGCGGGCCTCACAGATACGCAGTATTTT. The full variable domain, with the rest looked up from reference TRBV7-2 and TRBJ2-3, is GAGVSQSPSNKVTEKGKDVELRCDPISGHTALYWYRQSLGQGLEFLIYFQGNSAPDKSGLPSDRFSAERTGGSVSTLTIQRTQQEDSAVYLCASSLAGLTDTQYFGPGTRLTVL.

CDR3 in amino acids: CASSEQGVTAFF. In nucleotides, the CDR3 is TGTGCCAGCAGTGAACAGGGGGTGACAGCTTTCTTT. This chain connects TRBV28 to TRBJ1-1, with 8 bases identical to TRBD1. The CDR3 is made up of 12 amino acids. Germline V gene data show CDR1 as MDHEN and CDR2 as SYDVKM. V shed 5 bases, J shed 10 bases, and the junction held 6 bases outside the gene matches.

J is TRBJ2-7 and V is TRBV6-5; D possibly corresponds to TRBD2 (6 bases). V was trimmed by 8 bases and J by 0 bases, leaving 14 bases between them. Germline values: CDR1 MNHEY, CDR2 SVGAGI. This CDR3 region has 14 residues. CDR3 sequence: CASRSGPSSYEQYF. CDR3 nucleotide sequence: TGTGCCAGCCGTAGCGGACCGAGCTCCTACGAGCAGTACTTC.

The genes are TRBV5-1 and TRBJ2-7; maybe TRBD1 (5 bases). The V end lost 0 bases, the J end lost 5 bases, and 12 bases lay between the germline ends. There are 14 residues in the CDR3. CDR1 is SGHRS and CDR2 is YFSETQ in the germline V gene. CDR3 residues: CASSLGGAEHEQYF. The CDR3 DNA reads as TGCGCCAGCAGCTTGGGGGGCGCGGAGCACGAGCAGTACTTC.

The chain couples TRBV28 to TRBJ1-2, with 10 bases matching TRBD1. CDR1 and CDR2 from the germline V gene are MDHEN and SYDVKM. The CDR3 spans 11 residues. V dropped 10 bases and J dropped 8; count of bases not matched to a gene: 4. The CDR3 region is CATGTGVGYTF. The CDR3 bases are TGTGCCACGGGGACAGGGGTGGGCTACACCTTC.

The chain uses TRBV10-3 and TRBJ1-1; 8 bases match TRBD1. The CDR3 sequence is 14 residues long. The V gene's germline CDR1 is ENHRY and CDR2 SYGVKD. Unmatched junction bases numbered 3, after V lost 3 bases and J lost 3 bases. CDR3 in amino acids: CAISEGTGDTEAFF. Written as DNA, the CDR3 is TGTGCCATCAGTGAAGGGACAGGTGACACTGAAGCTTTCTTT.

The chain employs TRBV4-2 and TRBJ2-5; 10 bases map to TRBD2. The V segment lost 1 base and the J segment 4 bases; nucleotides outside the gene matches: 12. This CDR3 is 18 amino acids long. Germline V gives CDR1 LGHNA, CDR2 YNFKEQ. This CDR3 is CASSQVLAGGTAAETQYF. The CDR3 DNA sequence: TGTGCCAGCAGCCAAGTCTTAGCGGGGGGCACAGCGGCAGAGACCCAGTACTTC.

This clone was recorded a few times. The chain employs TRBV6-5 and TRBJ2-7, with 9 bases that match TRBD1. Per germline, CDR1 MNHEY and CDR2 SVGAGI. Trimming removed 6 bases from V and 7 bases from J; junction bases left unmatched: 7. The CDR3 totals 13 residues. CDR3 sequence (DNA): TGTGCCAGCAGGACACAGGGGGCGAGGGAGCAGTACTTC. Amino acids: CASRTQGAREQYF.

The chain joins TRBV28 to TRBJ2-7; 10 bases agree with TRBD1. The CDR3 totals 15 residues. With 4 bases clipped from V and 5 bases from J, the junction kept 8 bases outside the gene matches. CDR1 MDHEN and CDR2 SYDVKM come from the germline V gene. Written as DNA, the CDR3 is TGTGCCAGCAGTTGGTGGGGGACAGGGGTACACGAGCAGTACTTC. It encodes CASSWWGTGVHEQYF.

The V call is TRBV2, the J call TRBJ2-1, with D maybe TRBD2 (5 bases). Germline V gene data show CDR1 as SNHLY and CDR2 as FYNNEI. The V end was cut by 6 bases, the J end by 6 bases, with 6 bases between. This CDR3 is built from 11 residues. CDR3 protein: CASRDFNEQFF. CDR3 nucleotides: TGTGCCAGCAGGGACTTCAATGAGCAGTTCTTC. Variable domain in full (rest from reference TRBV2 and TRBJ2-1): EPEVTQTPSHQVTQMGQEVILRCVPISNHLYFYWYRQILGQKVEFLVSFYNNEISEKSEIFDDQFSVERPDGSNFTLKIRSTKLEDSAMYFCASRDFNEQFFGPGTRLTVL.

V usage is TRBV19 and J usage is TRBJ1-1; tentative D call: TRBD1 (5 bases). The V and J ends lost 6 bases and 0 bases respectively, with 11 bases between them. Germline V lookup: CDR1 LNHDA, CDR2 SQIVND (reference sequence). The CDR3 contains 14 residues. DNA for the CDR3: TGTGCCAGTAGGGTTCAGGGCATGAACACTGAAGCTTTCTTT. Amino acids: CASRVQGMNTEAFF.

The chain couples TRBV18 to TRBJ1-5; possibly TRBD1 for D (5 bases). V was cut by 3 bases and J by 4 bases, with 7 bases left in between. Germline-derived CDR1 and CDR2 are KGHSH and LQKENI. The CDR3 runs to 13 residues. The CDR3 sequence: CASSPAGNQPQHF. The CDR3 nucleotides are TGTGCCAGCTCACCCGCAGGGAATCAGCCCCAGCATTTT.